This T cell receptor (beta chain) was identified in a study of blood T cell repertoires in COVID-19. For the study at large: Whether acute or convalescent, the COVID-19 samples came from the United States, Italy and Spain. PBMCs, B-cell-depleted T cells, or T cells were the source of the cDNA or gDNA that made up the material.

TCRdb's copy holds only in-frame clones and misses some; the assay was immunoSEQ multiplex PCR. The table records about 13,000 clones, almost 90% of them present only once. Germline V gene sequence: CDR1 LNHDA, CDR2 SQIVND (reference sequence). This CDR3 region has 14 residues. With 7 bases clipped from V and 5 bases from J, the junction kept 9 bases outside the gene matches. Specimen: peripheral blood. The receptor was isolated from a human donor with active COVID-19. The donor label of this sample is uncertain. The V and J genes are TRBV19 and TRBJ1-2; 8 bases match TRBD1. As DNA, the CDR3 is TGTGCCAGTACCCCAGGGGGCGAACGGTATGGCTACACCTTC. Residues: CASTPGGERYGYTF. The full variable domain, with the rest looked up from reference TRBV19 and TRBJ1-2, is DGGITQSPKYLFRKEGQNVTLSCEQNLNHDAMYWYRQDPGQGLRLIYYSQIVNDFQKGDIAEGYSVSREKKESFPLTVTSAQKNPTAFYLCASTPGGERYGYTFGSGTRLTVV.